Here is one T cell receptor beta chain with its context. Antigen specificity is unknown. TCRdb reanalysed the reads using MiXCR and keeps one entry per CDR3 protein. The sample carries hundreds of thousands of distinct CDR3 sequences, approximately 40% recorded once. The CDR3 totals 16 residues. V shed 1 base and J 5 bases; nucleotides not matched to a gene: 10. Germline values: CDR1 MGHRA, CDR2 YSYEKL. These data originate in a study of T cell repertoires in cytomegalovirus infection. About the study: Epitope selection comprised recently identified HLA-C-restricted CMV epitopes and well-studied HLA-B-restricted CMV epitopes.

Notes on the study in general: Frequencies of public TCR beta families were cumulated, and this identified carriers of CMV plus the relevant HLA. The study found HLA-C-restricted CMV-specific TCR beta clonotypes dominating the ex vivo response.

The rearrangement joins TRBV4-1 to TRBJ1-1, with 7 bases matching TRBD1. This sequence was found in a human donor in good health (CMV status not recorded). Some clones in this sample may be carry-over from other donors' samples. Sequenced here: cultured PBMCs, sampled from culture after CMV antigen stimulation. The DNA for the CDR3 is TGCGCCAGCAGCCAAGGGCTAGGGGGCGGAAAGACTGAAGCTTTCTTT. Translated: CASSQGLGGGKTEAFF.